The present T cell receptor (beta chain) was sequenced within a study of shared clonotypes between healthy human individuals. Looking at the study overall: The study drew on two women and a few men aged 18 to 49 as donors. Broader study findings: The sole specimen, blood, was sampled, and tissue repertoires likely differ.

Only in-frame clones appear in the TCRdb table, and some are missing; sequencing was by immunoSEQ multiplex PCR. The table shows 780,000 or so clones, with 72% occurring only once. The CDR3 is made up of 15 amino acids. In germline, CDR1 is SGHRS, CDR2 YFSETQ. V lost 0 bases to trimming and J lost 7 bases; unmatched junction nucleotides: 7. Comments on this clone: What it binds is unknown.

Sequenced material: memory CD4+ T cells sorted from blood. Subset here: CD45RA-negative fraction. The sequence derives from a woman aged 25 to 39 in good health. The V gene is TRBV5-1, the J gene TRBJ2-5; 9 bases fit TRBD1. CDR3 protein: CASSLGDRDYGTQYF. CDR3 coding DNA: TGCGCCAGCAGCTTGGGGGACAGGGATTATGGGACCCAGTACTTC.